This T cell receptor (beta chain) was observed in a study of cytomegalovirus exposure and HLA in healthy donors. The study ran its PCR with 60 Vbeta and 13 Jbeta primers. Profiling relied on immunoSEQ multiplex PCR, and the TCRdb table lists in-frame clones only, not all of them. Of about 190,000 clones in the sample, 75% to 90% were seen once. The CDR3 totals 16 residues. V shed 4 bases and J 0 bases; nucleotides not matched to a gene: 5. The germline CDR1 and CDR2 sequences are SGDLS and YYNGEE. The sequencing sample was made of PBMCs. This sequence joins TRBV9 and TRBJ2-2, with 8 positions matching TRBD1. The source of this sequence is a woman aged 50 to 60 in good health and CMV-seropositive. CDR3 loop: CASSPGTGTNTGELFF. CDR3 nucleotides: TGTGCCAGCAGCCCAGGGACAGGAACGAACACCGGGGAGCTGTTTTTT.